Sequencing of this T cell receptor (beta chain) was carried out in a study of sequential checkpoint blockade in melanoma. The overall study: First-line arms were nivolumab then ipilimumab, or the reverse, randomized 1:1.

The CDR3 runs 16 residues. Measured with immunoSEQ multiplex PCR; TCRdb has only the in-frame clones, and not every one. The sample contains around 39,000 clones, approximately 85% of which appear only once. Stated treatment: randomized to nivolumab then ipilimumab (arm A) or the reverse (arm B). None of the patients previously received DNA-damaging chemotherapy. PBMC sorting kept live CD3+CD8+ cells without CD19 or CD56. The sequenced sample was CD8+ T cells sorted from blood (inferred from file names), obtained from a patient given nivolumab and ipilimumab in sequence. The sequence was collected from a human donor with melanoma. V gene TRBV21-1 combines with J gene TRBJ1-2; no DNA check was done on the table's D call, TRBD1. TRBV21-1 has pseudogene status. Here the CDR3 reads CASSNRVRVKSYGYTF. The CDR3 nucleotides read TGTGCCAGCAGCAACAGGGTCAGGGTAAAAAGCTATGGCTACACCTTC.